This TCR beta chain was recorded in a study of T-cell reconstitution after alpha-beta-depleted transplantation in children. Study-level findings and limits: Approximately two months post-transplant, alpha-beta T cells reportedly originated from several hundred expanded graft clones. A year post-transplant, T-cell counts and diversity derived mostly from newly produced T cells. Day-60 TCRbeta diversity that was high in some patients was derived from surviving recipient T cells and thymic progenitors.

This sample's TCRbeta library carried unique molecular identifier barcodes. TCRdb processed the PCR reads anew with MiXCR; each CDR3 protein has one entry. The profile covers over 45,000 distinct CDR3 sequences, with roughly 46% appearing a single time and 98% taken by the ten largest. CDR1 and CDR2 from the germline V gene are SQVTM and ANQGSEA. Trimming stripped 4 bases from V and 4 bases from J, with 16 bases between. This CDR3 is 14 amino acids long. This clonotype has just a few counts. The antigen is unknown. The chain recombines TRBV29-1 with TRBJ2-5, with D perhaps TRBD1 (6 bases). Sequences were derived from PBMCs, mostly from graft donor cells, sampled 360 days after TCRalphabeta/CD19-depleted stem cell transplant. This sequence was found in a male patient between 10 and 17 years old who had a stem cell transplant for acute lymphoblastic leukemia, so the T cells may come from the graft donor. The CDR3 is CSVGEEQGRETQYF. The CDR3 region has the DNA TGCAGCGTTGGAGAGGAACAGGGACGAGAGACCCAGTACTTC.